This is a list of T cell receptor beta chains from one sample in a study of identical twins. One entry per CDR3 protein results from TCRdb running MiXCR on the 5' RACE reads. The table shows over 550,000 distinct CDR3 sequences, with less than 9% occurring only once. The same sample was also studied in work on yellow fever vaccine responses in identical twins.

The source material was PBMCs. These receptors originate from a woman aged 18-29 years in good health. Each CDR3 is given with its conserved first and last residue. A D gene is named only where the DNA matches it firmly. Size values are once, few and many counts, or a class for expanded clones, and some rows have none.

size	length	J	V	D	CDR3	DNA
few	13	TRBJ1-4	TRBV10-3	NA	CAISSSVGEKLFF	TGTGCCATCAGCAGCTCGGTGGGTGAAAAACTGTTTTTT
many	17	TRBJ2-7	TRBV28	TRBD1	CASSLTLRQGNYYEQYF	TGTGCCAGCAGTTTAACCCTCCGACAGGGGAACTACTACGAGCAGTACTTC
few	15	TRBJ1-4	TRBV20-1	TRBD1	CSATRTGTGSEKLFF	TGCAGTGCTACCAGAACCGGGACAGGGTCTGAAAAACTGTTTTTT
few	16	TRBJ2-3	TRBV15	NA	CATSSRTLQGADTQYF	TGTGCCACCAGCAGCAGGACTCTTCAGGGTGCAGATACGCAGTATTTT
NA	14	TRBJ1-2	TRBV6-1	TRBD1	CASTAWDRGWGYTF	TGTGCCAGCACGGCGTGGGACAGGGGCTGGGGCTACACCTTC
NA	16	TRBJ1-6	TRBV5-1	TRBD1	CASSPGQGGINSPLHF	TGCGCCAGCAGCCCCGGACAGGGAGGGATTAATTCACCCCTCCACTTT
few	15	TRBJ2-7	TRBV5-1	NA	CASSSGDIAFYEQYF	TGCGCCAGCAGCTCGGGGGACATAGCCTTCTACGAGCAGTACTTC
many	14	TRBJ1-1	TRBV5-1	NA	CASTSGAGTTEAFF	TGCGCCAGCACCTCCGGGGCAGGGACCACTGAAGCTTTCTTT
NA	15	TRBJ2-3	TRBV5-1	NA	CASSLVTGPTDTQYF	TGCGCCAGCAGCTTGGTCACGGGCCCCACAGATACGCAGTATTTT
few	17	TRBJ2-5	TRBV7-9	NA	CASSSRSSGAYQETQYF	TGTGCCAGCAGCTCCAGGAGCTCAGGGGCGTACCAAGAGACCCAGTACTTC
many	12	TRBJ2-3	TRBV27	NA	CASSGRTDTQYF	TGTGCCAGCAGCGGGCGCACAGATACGCAGTATTTT
many	15	TRBJ2-1	TRBV5-1	NA	CASSLDPGIYNEQFF	TGCGCCAGCAGCTTGGACCCCGGGATATACAATGAGCAGTTCTTC
many	15	TRBJ2-1	TRBV12-3/TRBV12-4	NA	CASSFRGLSGNEQFF	TGTGCCAGCAGTTTTCGGGGCCTGAGCGGGAATGAGCAGTTCTTC
NA	17	TRBJ2-2	TRBV7-3	NA	CASSLVPARANTGELFF	TGTGCCAGCAGCTTAGTCCCTGCTAGGGCGAACACCGGGGAGCTGTTTTTT
many	14	TRBJ2-1	TRBV27	TRBD2	CASSTSGGYNEQFF	TGTGCCAGCAGTACTAGCGGGGGATACAATGAGCAGTTCTTC
few	16	TRBJ2-5	TRBV5-1	TRBD2	CASSETGLARQETQYF	TGCGCCAGCAGCGAAACTGGACTAGCGAGACAAGAGACCCAGTACTTC
many	15	TRBJ2-1	TRBV28	NA	CASSLTLGTYNEQFF	TGTGCCAGCAGTTTAACGTTGGGGACCTACAATGAGCAGTTCTTC
NA	14	TRBJ1-1	TRBV9	NA	CASSVGGVGTEAFF	TGTGCCAGCAGCGTAGGGGGGGTAGGAACTGAAGCTTTCTTT
many	15	TRBJ1-1	TRBV6-1	NA	CASSPTTSRDTEAFF	TGTGCCAGCAGTCCAACAACTTCTCGGGACACTGAAGCTTTCTTT
few	12	TRBJ1-3	TRBV4-1	NA	CASSQDGRKVYF	TGCGCCAGCAGCCAAGATGGGAGGAAGGTATATTTT
many	13	TRBJ2-3	TRBV24-1	TRBD2	CATSDSHSGTQYF	TGTGCCACCAGTGATTCCCATAGCGGGACGCAGTATTTT
many	12	TRBJ2-7	TRBV11-2	NA	CASSNRVYEQYF	TGTGCCAGCAGCAATAGGGTCTACGAGCAGTACTTC
NA	16	TRBJ2-1	TRBV3-1	NA	CASSPRLVREDNEQFF	TGTGCCAGCAGCCCACGACTGGTTCGAGAGGACAATGAGCAGTTCTTC
NA	15	TRBJ2-1	TRBV5-1	NA	CASSLFRDSYNEQFF	TGCGCCAGCAGCTTGTTCAGGGATTCCTACAATGAGCAGTTCTTC